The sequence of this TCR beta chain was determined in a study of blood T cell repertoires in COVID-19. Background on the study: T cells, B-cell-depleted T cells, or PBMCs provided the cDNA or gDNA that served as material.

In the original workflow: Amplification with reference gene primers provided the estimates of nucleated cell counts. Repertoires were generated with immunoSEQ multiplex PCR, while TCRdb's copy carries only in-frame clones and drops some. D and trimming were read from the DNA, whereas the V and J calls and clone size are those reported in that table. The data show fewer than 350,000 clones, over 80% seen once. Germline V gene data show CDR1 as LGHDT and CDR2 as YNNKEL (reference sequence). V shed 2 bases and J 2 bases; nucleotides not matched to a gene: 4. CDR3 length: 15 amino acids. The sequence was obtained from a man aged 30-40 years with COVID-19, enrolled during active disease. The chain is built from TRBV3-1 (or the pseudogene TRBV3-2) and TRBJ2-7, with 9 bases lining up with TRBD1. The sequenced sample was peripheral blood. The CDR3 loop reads CASSQTGTGPYEQYF. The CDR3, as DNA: TGTGCCAGCAGCCAAACCGGGACAGGGCCCTACGAGCAGTACTTC.